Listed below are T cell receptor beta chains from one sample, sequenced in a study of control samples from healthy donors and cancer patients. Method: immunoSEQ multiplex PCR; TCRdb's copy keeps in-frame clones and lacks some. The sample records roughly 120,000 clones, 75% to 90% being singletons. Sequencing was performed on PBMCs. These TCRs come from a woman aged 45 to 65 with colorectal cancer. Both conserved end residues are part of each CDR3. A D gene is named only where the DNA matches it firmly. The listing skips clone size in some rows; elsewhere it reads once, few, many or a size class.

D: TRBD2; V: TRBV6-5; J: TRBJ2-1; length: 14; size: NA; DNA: TGTGCCAGCCGTAGCGGGGGGCCCTACAATGAGCAGTTCTTC; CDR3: CASRSGGPYNEQFF
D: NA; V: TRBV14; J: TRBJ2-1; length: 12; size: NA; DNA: TGTGCCAGCAGCCAAGATCGGGTGGGGAAGTTCTTC; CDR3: CASSQDRVGKFF
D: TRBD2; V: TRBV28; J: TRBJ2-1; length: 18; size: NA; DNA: TGTGCCAGCAGTTTAAGTAGGGCTAGCGGGAGTAAGATCGATGAGCAGTTCTTC; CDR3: CASSLSRASGSKIDEQFF
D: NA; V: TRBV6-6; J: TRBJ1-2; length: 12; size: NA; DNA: TGTGCCAGCAGGGCCCGGACATATGGCTACACCTTC; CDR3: CASRARTYGYTF
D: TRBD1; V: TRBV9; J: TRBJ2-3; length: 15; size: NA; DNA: TGTGCCAGCAGCGCCCAACAGGGGGCCACAGATACGCAGTATTTT; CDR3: CASSAQQGATDTQYF
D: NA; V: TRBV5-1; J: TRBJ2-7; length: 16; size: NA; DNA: TGCGCCAGCAGCTTGGCCCCGCAGGAGGTTGGCTACGAGCAGTACTTC; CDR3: CASSLAPQEVGYEQYF
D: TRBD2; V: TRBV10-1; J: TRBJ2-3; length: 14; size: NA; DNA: TGCGCCAGCAGTCTAGCGGGGAGCACAGATACGCAGTATTTT; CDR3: CASSLAGSTDTQYF
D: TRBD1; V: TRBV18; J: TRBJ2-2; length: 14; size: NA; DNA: TGTGCCAGCTCACCATACAGGGGCCCCGGGGAGCTGTTTTTT; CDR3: CASSPYRGPGELFF
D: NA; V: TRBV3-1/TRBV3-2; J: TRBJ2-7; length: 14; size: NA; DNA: TGTGCCAGCAGCCAAGTTTCAGGAAACTACGAGCAGTACTTC; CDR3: CASSQVSGNYEQYF
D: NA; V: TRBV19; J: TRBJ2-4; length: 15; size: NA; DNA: TGTGCCAGTAGTATAGATAGGACAGCCAAAAACATTCAGTACTTC; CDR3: CASSIDRTAKNIQYF
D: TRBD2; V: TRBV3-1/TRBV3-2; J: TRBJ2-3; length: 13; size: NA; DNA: TGTGCCAGCAGCCCCGGGACTATCAATACGCAGTATTTT; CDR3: CASSPGTINTQYF
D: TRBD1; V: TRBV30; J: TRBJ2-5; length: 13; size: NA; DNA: TGTGCCGCCAGGATGACAGGGCAAGAGACCCAGTACTTC; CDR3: CAARMTGQETQYF
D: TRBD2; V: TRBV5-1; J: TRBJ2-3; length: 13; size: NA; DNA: TGCGCCAGCAGGCTAGCGGGAGGAGATACGCAGTATTTT; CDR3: CASRLAGGDTQYF
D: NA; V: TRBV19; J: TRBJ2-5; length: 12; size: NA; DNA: TGTGCCAGTAGTGACGACCAAGAGACCCAGTACTTC; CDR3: CASSDDQETQYF
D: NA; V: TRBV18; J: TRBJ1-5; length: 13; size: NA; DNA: TGTGCCAGCTCACCAGACAGCAATCAGCCCCAGCATTTT; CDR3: CASSPDSNQPQHF
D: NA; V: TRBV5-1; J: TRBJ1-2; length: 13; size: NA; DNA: TGCGCCAGCGGGCCGGACAGCCACTATGGCTACACCTTC; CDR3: CASGPDSHYGYTF
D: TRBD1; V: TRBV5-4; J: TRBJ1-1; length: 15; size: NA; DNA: TGTGCCAGCAGCTTGTCCGGGCAGGGGGCGTTTCGAGCTTTCTTT; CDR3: CASSLSGQGAFRAFF
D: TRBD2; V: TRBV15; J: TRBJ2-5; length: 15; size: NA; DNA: TGTGCCACCAGCAGAGTGCGAGCGGGGCAAGAGACCCAGTACTTC; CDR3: CATSRVRAGQETQYF
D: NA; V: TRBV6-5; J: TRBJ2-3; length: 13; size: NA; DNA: TGTGCCAGCTCAACGGGTAGCACAGATACGCAGTATTTT; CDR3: CASSTGSTDTQYF
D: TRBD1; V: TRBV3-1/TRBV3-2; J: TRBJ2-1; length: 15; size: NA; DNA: TGTGCCAGCAGCCAAGGGGACAGGGGGGACAATGAGCAGTTCTTC; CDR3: CASSQGDRGDNEQFF
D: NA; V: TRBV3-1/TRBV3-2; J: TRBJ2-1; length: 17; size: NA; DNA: TGTGCCAGCAGCTACTACCCCGGGACCACGGTTCCCTATGAGCAGTTCTTC; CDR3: CASSYYPGTTVPYEQFF
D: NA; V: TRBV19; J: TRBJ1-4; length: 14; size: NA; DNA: TGTGCCAGTAGTAAACAGGGAAGCGGTGAAAAACTGTTTTTT; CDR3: CASSKQGSGEKLFF
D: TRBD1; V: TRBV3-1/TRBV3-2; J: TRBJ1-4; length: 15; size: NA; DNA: TGTGCCAGCAGCCGCAGGGACAGGAGGAATGAAAAACTGTTTTTT; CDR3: CASSRRDRRNEKLFF
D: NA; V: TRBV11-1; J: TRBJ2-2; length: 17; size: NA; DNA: TGTGCCAGCAGCTTAGCCCCGGGACAAGAGAACACCGGGGAGCTGTTTTTT; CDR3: CASSLAPGQENTGELFF
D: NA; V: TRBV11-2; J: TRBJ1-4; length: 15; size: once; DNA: TGTGCCAGCAGCTTCGGCCAGGGGCAGGGCGAAAAACTGTTTTTT; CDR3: CASSFGQGQGEKLFF
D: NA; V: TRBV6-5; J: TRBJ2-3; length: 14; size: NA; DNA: TGTGCCAGCAGACTAGCTAGGAGCACAGATACGCAGTATTTT; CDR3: CASRLARSTDTQYF
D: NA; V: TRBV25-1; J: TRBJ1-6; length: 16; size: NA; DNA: TGTGCCAGCAGTGAGGAGGGGAGGGGTCCTCGGTCACCCCTCCACTTT; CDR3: CASSEEGRGPRSPLHF
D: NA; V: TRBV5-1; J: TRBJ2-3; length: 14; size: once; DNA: TGCGCCAGCAGCTTGTCGCAGAGCACAGATACGCAGTATTTT; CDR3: CASSLSQSTDTQYF
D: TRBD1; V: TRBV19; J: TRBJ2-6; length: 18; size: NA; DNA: TGTGCCAGTAGTTCAACCGGGACAGGGTCGAACGGGGCCAACGTCCTGACTTTC; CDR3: CASSSTGTGSNGANVLTF
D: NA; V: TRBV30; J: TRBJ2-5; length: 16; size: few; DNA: TGTGCCTGGAGTGTACCATTTTCCGGATACCAAGAGACCCAGTACTTC; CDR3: CAWSVPFSGYQETQYF
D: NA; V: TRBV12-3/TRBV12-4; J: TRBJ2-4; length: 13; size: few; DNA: TGTGCCAGTCGAGAAACAAGACTAGACATTCAGTACTTC; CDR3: CASRETRLDIQYF
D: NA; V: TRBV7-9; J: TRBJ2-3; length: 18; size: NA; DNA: TGTGCCAGCAGCTTAAAGGGTGGCTCTGGGGGCGTGGGAGATACGCAGTATTTT; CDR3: CASSLKGGSGGVGDTQYF
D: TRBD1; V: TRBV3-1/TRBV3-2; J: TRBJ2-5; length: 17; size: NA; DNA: TGTGCCAGCAGCCATCTACTCCGGGGACAGGGTTTGGAGACCCAGTACTTC; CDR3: CASSHLLRGQGLETQYF
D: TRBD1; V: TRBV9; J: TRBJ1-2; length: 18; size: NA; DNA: TGTGCCAGCAGCCCAGAGTGGGGACAGGGGGTGTCAAACTATGGCTACACCTTC; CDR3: CASSPEWGQGVSNYGYTF
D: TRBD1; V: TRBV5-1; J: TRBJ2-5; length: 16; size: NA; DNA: TGCGCCAGCAGCTTGGGGGACAGGGGGCAGTCGGAGACCCAGTACTTC; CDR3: CASSLGDRGQSETQYF
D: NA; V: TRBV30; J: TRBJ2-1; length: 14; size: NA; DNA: TGTGCCTGGACATCGACGAGCTCCTACAATGAGCAGTTCTTC; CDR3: CAWTSTSSYNEQFF
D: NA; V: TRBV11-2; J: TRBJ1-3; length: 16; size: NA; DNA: TGTGCCAGCAGCTTTCACCAGGGAAACTCTGGAAACACCATATATTTT; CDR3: CASSFHQGNSGNTIYF
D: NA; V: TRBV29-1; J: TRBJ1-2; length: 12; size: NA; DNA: TGCAGCGTGGCCGGGGACCACTATGGCTACACCTTC; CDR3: CSVAGDHYGYTF
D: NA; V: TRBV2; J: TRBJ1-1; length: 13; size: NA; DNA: TGTGCCACCGGGTACCGCCCGAACACTGAAGCTTTCTTT; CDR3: CATGYRPNTEAFF
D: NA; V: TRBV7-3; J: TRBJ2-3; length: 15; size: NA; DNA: TGTGCCAGCAGCTCACAGAGTGGGACCACAGATACGCAGTATTTT; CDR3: CASSSQSGTTDTQYF
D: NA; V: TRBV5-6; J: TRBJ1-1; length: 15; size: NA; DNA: TGTGCCAGCAGCTTGGACCTAAATAGACAGGCTGAAGCTTTCTTT; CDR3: CASSLDLNRQAEAFF